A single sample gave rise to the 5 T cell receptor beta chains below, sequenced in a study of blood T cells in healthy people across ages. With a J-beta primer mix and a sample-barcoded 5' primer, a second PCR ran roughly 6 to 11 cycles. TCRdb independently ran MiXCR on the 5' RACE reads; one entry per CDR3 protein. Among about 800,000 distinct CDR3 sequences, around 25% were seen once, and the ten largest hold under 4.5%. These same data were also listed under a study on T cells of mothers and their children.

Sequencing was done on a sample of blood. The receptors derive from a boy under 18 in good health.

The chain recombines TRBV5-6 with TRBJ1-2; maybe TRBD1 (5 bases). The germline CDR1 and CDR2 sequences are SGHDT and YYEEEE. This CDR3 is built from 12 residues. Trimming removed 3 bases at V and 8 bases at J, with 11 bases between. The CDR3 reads CASSSTGPGYTF. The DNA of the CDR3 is TGTGCCAGCAGCTCTACAGGTCCCGGCTACACCTTC.

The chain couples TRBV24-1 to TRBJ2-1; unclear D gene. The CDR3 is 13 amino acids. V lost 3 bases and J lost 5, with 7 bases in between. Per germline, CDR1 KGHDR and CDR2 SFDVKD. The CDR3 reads CATSDASDNEQFF. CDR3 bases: TGTGCCACCAGTGATGCCTCGGACAATGAGCAGTTCTTC.

Here the CDR3 DNA reads TGCGCCAGCAGCTTGGTTAGCGGAGTTCGCACAGATACGCAGTATTTT. This encodes CASSLVSGVRTDTQYF. The rearrangement links TRBV5-1 to TRBJ2-3; the D gene is possibly TRBD2 (6 bases). CDR3 length: 16 amino acids. Germline V gene lookup returns CDR1 SGHRS and CDR2 YFSETQ. The V gene lost 0 bases and the J gene lost 1 base, with 12 bases spanning the gap.

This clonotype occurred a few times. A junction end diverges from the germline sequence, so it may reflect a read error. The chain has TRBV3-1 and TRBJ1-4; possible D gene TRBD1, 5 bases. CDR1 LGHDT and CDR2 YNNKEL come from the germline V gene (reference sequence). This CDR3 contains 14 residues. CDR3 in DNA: TGTGCTAGCAGCCTGGGACTCACTAATGAAAAACTGTTTTTT. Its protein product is CASSLGLTNEKLFF.

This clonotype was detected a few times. The CDR3 loop is CAISDLTGGGYEQYF. DNA of the CDR3: TGTGCCATCAGTGACCTAACAGGGGGGGGATACGAGCAGTACTTC. J is TRBJ2-7 and V is TRBV10-3, with D possibly being TRBD1 (8 bases). The germline CDR1 and CDR2 sequences are ENHRY and SYGVKD. V was shortened by 3 bases and J by 4 bases, with 16 bases between the two germline ends. The CDR3 runs 15 residues.